The 23 T cell receptor beta chains in this list originate from one sample, sequenced in a study of early T cells in non-severe SARS-CoV-2 infection. TCRdb re-derived calls from the 5' RACE reads in MiXCR, one entry per CDR3 protein. This table holds 70,000 to 95,000 distinct CDR3 sequences, 14% to 15% found once. Sequencing used whole blood. The receptors originated from an adult who was a healthcare worker with PCR-confirmed SARS-CoV-2 infection or an uninfected control (not recorded which).

The genes are TRBV7-8 and TRBJ1-1, with 8 bases matching TRBD1. The CDR3 is made up of 15 amino acids. V lost 5 bases, J lost 3 bases, and 8 bases stayed unmatched. The germline V gene encodes CDR1 SGHVS and CDR2 FQNEAQ. The CDR3 loop is CASSPMTGDYTEAFF. The DNA for the CDR3 is TGTGCCAGCAGCCCGATGACAGGGGACTACACTGAAGCTTTCTTT.

The table lists this clonotype with a few counts. The gene calls are TRBV2 and TRBJ2-7; no reliable D call. The V end was cut by 2 bases, the J end by 4 bases, with 12 bases between. Per germline, CDR1 SNHLY and CDR2 FYNNEI. This CDR3 region has 14 residues. CDR3 DNA: TGTGCCAGCAGTGAAACTCAAGGTAAATACGAGCAGTACGTC. The encoded protein is CASSETQGKYEQYV.

The rearrangement uses TRBV29-1 and TRBJ2-2, with TRBD1 matching 9 bases. Trimming took 1 base from V and 5 from J; bases not matched to a gene: 2. From germline, CDR1 is SQVTM and CDR2 ANQGSEA. The CDR3 has 14 residues. In DNA, the CDR3 is TGCAGCGTTGAAGGGACAGGGGAAACCGGGGAGCTGTTTTTT. Its protein is CSVEGTGETGELFF.

This clonotype showed up just a few times. The chain is built from TRBV2 and TRBJ1-4; D may be TRBD1 (5 bases). This CDR3 is 13 amino acids long. Looked up from germline, CDR1 is SNHLY and CDR2 is FYNNEI. V shed 7 bases and J shed 3 bases, with 9 bases lying between them. CDR3 nucleotide sequence: TGTGCCAGCAAACGGACACCTAATGAAAAACTGTTTTTT. Translation gives CASKRTPNEKLFF.

This clonotype was seen a few times. The genes are TRBV5-1 and TRBJ2-3; tentatively, D is TRBD1 (6 bases). Germline V gene sequence: CDR1 SGHRS, CDR2 YFSETQ. Trimming removed 2 bases from V and 0 bases from J, with 13 bases in between. This CDR3 is 16 amino acids long. CDR3 in amino acids: CASSFGQIGSTDTQYF. The CDR3 nucleotides are TGCGCCAGCAGCTTCGGACAGATTGGGAGCACAGATACGCAGTATTTT.

The CDR3 loop reads CASSSLGIPDTQYF. DNA of the CDR3: TGTGCCAGCAGCTCCTTGGGGATTCCAGATACGCAGTATTTT. The chain has TRBV11-2 and TRBJ2-3, with D unclear. Germline assignment: CDR1 SGHAT and CDR2 FQNNGV. V shed 4 bases and J shed 4 bases, with 12 bases lying between them. The length of the CDR3 is 14 residues.

The chain combines TRBV23-1 with TRBJ2-3; the D gene is possibly TRBD1 (5 bases). TRBV23-1 is given ORF status, its function remaining uncertain. The CDR3 runs to 16 residues. V was clipped by 6 bases and J by 0 bases, with 16 bases between them. The DNA of the CDR3 is TGCGCCAGCAGCCTAACTGACAGCTCTAGCACAGATACGCAGTATTTT. Residues: CASSLTDSSSTDTQYF.

The V gene is TRBV5-1, the J gene TRBJ2-3, with 7 bases identical to TRBD2. V trimming: 0 bases; J trimming: 1 base; junction bases outside the gene matches: 5. Germline loops: CDR1 SGHRS, CDR2 YFSETQ. The CDR3 consists of 16 residues. The CDR3 protein is CASSLAGAGGTDTQYF. The CDR3 coding sequence is TGCGCCAGCAGCTTGGCAGGCGCGGGGGGCACAGATACGCAGTATTTT.

The J gene is TRBJ1-2, the V gene TRBV10-3, with 8 bases fitting TRBD1. The ends lost 6 bases at V and 3 bases at J; junction bases unmatched: 6. The CDR3 loop spans 14 amino acids. The germline gives CDR1 ENHRY, CDR2 SYGVKD. CDR3 coding DNA: TGTGCCATCAGCGCCGTGGGACAGGACTATGGCTACACCTTC. Amino acids: CAISAVGQDYGYTF.

The chain carries TRBV5-4 and TRBJ2-3, with D tentatively TRBD1 (5 bases). This CDR3 region has 14 residues. Germline assignment: CDR1 SGHNT and CDR2 YYREEE (reference sequence). V lost 2 bases and J lost 2, with 9 bases in between. The DNA of the CDR3 is TGTGCCAGCAGCTTAACAGGAGTCACAGATACGCAGTATTTT. It translates to CASSLTGVTDTQYF. The full variable domain, in which reference TRBV5-4 and TRBJ2-3 provide the parts outside the CDR3, is ETGVTQSPTHLIKTRGQQVTLRCSSQSGHNTVSWYQQALGQGPQFIFQYYREEENGRGNFPPRFSGLQFPNYSSELNVNALELDDSALYLCASSLTGVTDTQYFGPGTRLTVL.

The V call is TRBV12-3 or TRBV12-4, the J call TRBJ1-5; 8 bases align to TRBD1. This CDR3 is 15 amino acids long. The J segment lost 7 bases and the V segment lost 3 bases, leaving 8 bases of the junction unmatched. This CDR3 reads CASSFNDRGGQPQHF. The CDR3 DNA reads TGTGCCAGCAGTTTCAACGACAGGGGTGGACAGCCCCAGCATTTT.

This clonotype was seen a handful of times. The chain uses TRBV5-1 and TRBJ1-1; 7 bases match TRBD1. The CDR3 extends over 14 amino acids. V lost 4 bases to trimming and J lost 6 bases; unmatched junction nucleotides: 9. Per the germline V gene, CDR1 is SGHRS and CDR2 is YFSETQ. The CDR3 reads CASSKITGDSEAFF. The CDR3 bases are TGCGCCAGCAGCAAAATTACAGGGGATTCTGAAGCTTTCTTT.

The gene calls are TRBV12-3 or TRBV12-4 and TRBJ1-1; TRBD1 matches at 7 bases. The CDR3 loop spans 15 amino acids. J lost 1 base, V lost 3 bases, and 5 bases had no gene match. The CDR3 is CASSLAAGGNTEAFF. CDR3 coding DNA: TGTGCCAGCAGTTTGGCGGCAGGGGGGAACACTGAAGCTTTCTTT.

This clonotype was seen a handful of times. This chain uses TRBV7-9 with TRBJ2-5; D perhaps matches TRBD2 (5 bases). V shed 3 bases and J shed 0 bases, with 11 bases lying between them. Germline V gene data show CDR1 as SEHNR and CDR2 as FQNEAQ (reference sequence). This CDR3 comprises 15 residues. The DNA for the CDR3 is TGTGCCAGCAGCTTTAGGAGCGGCGACCAAGAGACCCAGTACTTC. It codes for CASSFRSGDQETQYF.

In its sample, this clonotype was seen a few times. V gene TRBV7-2 combines with J gene TRBJ2-3; D call uncertain. Between the trimmed V and J ends, which lost 5 bases and 5 bases, there was a span of 8 bases. The CDR3 loop spans 12 amino acids. Looked up from germline, CDR1 is SGHTA and CDR2 is FQGNSA. In DNA, the CDR3 is TGTGCCAGCAGCCTCGATATAGATACGCAGTATTTT. Protein: CASSLDIDTQYF.

This clonotype was seen more than once but under ten times. The rearrangement links TRBV18 to TRBJ2-5; possibly TRBD1 or TRBD2 for D (5 bases each). Trimming took off 2 bases at V and 3 bases at J, with 10 bases between the two ends. Germline CDR1 and CDR2: KGHSH and LQKENI. The CDR3 totals 14 residues. The CDR3 protein is CASSPIRGEETQYF. The CDR3 region has the DNA TGTGCCAGCTCACCAATTCGGGGCGAAGAGACCCAGTACTTC.

The chain uses TRBV2 and TRBJ2-2; perhaps D is TRBD1 or TRBD2 (5 bases each). V lost 3 bases, J lost 6 bases, and 8 bases lay in between. Germline CDR1 is SNHLY and CDR2 is FYNNEI. This CDR3 comprises 13 residues. CDR3 amino acids: CASSERDAGELFF. As DNA, the CDR3 is TGTGCCAGCAGTGAGAGGGACGCCGGGGAGCTGTTTTTT.

The chain combines TRBV29-1 with TRBJ2-3; weak D call: TRBD1 (5 bases). The V gene's germline CDR1 is SQVTM and CDR2 ANQGSEA. The CDR3 is 14 residues long. Trimming took off 1 base at V and 2 bases at J, with 10 bases between the two ends. DNA of the CDR3: TGCAGCGTTGAAGGTGACAGTTCCACAGATACGCAGTATTTT. Translating gives CSVEGDSSTDTQYF.

This clonotype was observed a handful of times. The CDR3 DNA follows: TGTGCCACCAGCAGAGATCCTCCGGGACGTCAGACTGTGGAGACCCAGTACTTC. This gives the protein CATSRDPPGRQTVETQYF. The chain recombines TRBV15 with TRBJ2-5; D tentatively reads TRBD1 or TRBD2 (5 bases each). V lost 0 bases to trimming and J lost 5 bases, with 22 bases between them. The CDR3 loop spans 18 amino acids. CDR1 and CDR2 from the germline V gene are LNHNV and YYDKDF (reference sequence).

There are many counts of this clonotype. The rearrangement uses TRBV7-6 and TRBJ2-1; 9 bases agree with TRBD2. CDR1 SGHVS and CDR2 FNYEAQ come from the germline V gene. CDR3 length: 15 amino acids. V was clipped by 5 bases and J by 2 bases; unmatched bases: 4. Here the CDR3 reads CASSRRLAAYNEQFF. Written as DNA, the CDR3 is TGTGCCAGCAGCCGACGACTAGCGGCCTACAATGAGCAGTTCTTC. Drawing the rest from reference TRBV7-6 and TRBJ2-1, the complete variable domain is GAGVSQSPRYKVTKRGQDVALRCDPISGHVSLYWYRQALGQGPEFLTYFNYEAQQDKSGLPNDRFSAERPEGSISTLTIQRTEQRDSAMYRCASSRRLAAYNEQFFGPGTRLTVL.

The rearrangement joins TRBV25-1 to TRBJ2-1, with 11 positions matching TRBD1. This CDR3 is 16 amino acids long. CDR1 and CDR2 (germline): MGHDK, SYGVNS. The trim removed 2 bases at V and 8 bases at J, leaving 8 bases unmatched. CDR3 sequence (DNA): TGTGCCAGCAGTGAACAGGGACAGGGGGGTTCCGATGAGCAGTTCTTC. Translated, it gives CASSEQGQGGSDEQFF. The full variable domain, rest sourced from reference TRBV25-1 and TRBJ2-1, is EADIYQTPRYLVIGTGKKITLECSQTMGHDKMYWYQQDPGMELHLIHYSYGVNSTEKGDLSSESTVSRIRTEHFPLTLESARPSHTSQYLCASSEQGQGGSDEQFFGPGTRLTVL.

The rearrangement links TRBV29-1 to TRBJ2-3; a weak D match, TRBD2 (7 bases). The germline V gene encodes CDR1 SQVTM and CDR2 ANQGSEA. Trimming pared 6 bases from V and 5 bases from J, leaving 18 bases between. This CDR3 region has 14 residues. The chain's CDR3 is CSVPGGGLGDTQYF. CDR3 DNA: TGCAGCGTCCCTGGGGGGGGGCTGGGAGATACGCAGTATTTT.

This chain connects TRBV6-5 to TRBJ2-2; D gene ambiguous. This CDR3 region has 13 residues. V lost 1 base and J lost 8, with 8 bases in between. From germline, CDR1 is MNHEY and CDR2 SVGAGI. CDR3 protein: CASSYYLWGELFF. CDR3 DNA sequence: TGTGCCAGCAGTTACTATCTTTGGGGGGAGCTGTTTTTT.